This T cell receptor (beta chain) emerged from a study of T cells after yellow fever vaccination. Study-wide results and caveats: Shared CD4/CD8 clonotypes were a small share, likely from convergent recombination.

This clonotype is medium-sized within its sample. Its antigen is unknown. CDR3 length equals 14 residues. Trimming pared 5 bases from V and 7 bases from J, leaving 15 bases between. TCRdb re-called the 5' RACE reads through MiXCR, storing one row per CDR3 protein. Altogether 150,000 to 200,000 distinct CDR3 sequences are present, around 8.5% being singletons, with the ten largest covering roughly 36%. This receptor was taken from a man in his late teens or twenties who received the YFV17D yellow fever vaccine. V gene TRBV12-3 or TRBV12-4 combines with J gene TRBJ2-1; possible D gene TRBD2, 5 bases. The specimen comprised CD8+ T cells sorted from PBMCs, sampled 45 days after the yellow fever booster vaccination. The chain's CDR3 is CASSTQGPGNEQFF. The DNA of the CDR3 is TGTGCCAGCAGTACGCAAGGCCCGGGGAATGAGCAGTTCTTC.